Ten or more counts support the clone carrying this TCR beta chain. These data come from a study of T cells after yellow fever vaccination. TCRdb re-derived calls from the 5' RACE reads in MiXCR, one entry per CDR3 protein. The table has 100,000 to 150,000 distinct CDR3 sequences, about 6.8% seen once. V was cut by 3 bases and J by 1 base, with 10 bases left in between. Germline V CDR1 and CDR2: SGHRS, YFSETQ. The CDR3 is made up of 14 amino acids. The rearrangement joins TRBV5-1 to TRBJ2-5; a possible D gene is TRBD2 (5 bases). This TCR was sampled from a man between 18 and 29 years old who received the YFV17D yellow fever vaccine. Sequenced here: CD4+ T cells sorted from PBMCs, sampled around 45 days after the first yellow fever vaccination. CDR3 in DNA: TGCGCCAGCAGCTATCGGGGATCCCAAGAGACCCAGTACTTC. Protein sequence: CASSYRGSQETQYF.